This T cell receptor beta chain was found in a study of shared clonotypes between healthy human individuals (dated by TCRdb to the early 2020s). About the investigation overall: The cohort included three men and a couple of women between 18 and 49 years of age. Leukapheresis yielded between about 0.9 and 10 billion PBMCs per donor. To estimate repertoire size and how much clonotype sharing occurs between individuals, the study deeply sequenced the blood TCR repertoires of about five healthy adults. For each donor, CD4 naive and CD4 memory were each run on three plates, CD8 naive on two plates, and CD8 memory on one plate. To increase sequencing depth and limit assay-specific biases, different laboratories used diverse techniques to prepare libraries and sequence TCR repertoires. The full study reports these points: Larger estimated clonotype richness was generally found for naive subsets than for memory subsets. Sampling was restricted to blood, and TCR repertoires in tissues likely differ from the TCR repertoires found in blood. Based on pairwise subsampling, the degree of clonotype sharing among donors was expected to be affected by sequencing depth. Because the study included only a small number of donors, the genetic and exposure-history diversity represented was limited. Incomplete sequencing was indicated by rarefaction of sorted-subset datasets, despite the large sequencing depth. Sharing across several donors was observed for around 5% of naive CD4, over 3% of naive CD8, roughly 2.4% of memory CD4, and about 0.4% of memory CD8 clonotypes. Clonotypes shared by all four sorted-subset donors showed higher generation probabilities than non-shared clonotypes.

TCR CDR3 regions were amplified from genomic DNA by multiplex PCR using the deep immunoSEQ assay. Genomic DNA extracted from each cell subset was distributed evenly over all wells of several immunoSEQ 96-well plates, and each plate served as one replicate. Each replicate PCR for sorted subsets received roughly 200 ng genomic DNA, equal to roughly 30,000 T cell genomes. Purified libraries were measured with a Qubit 3.0 fluorometer, size-checked on a Bioanalyzer 2100, and measured again with the KAPA Library Quantification kit. A separate single-read 150-cycle Illumina NextSeq 550 flow cell was used to sequence each immunoSEQ 96-well plate. The study's processing was this. Because only junctional sequences without quality scores were contained in the immunoSEQ output, filtering matching that applied to full-length reads could not be performed. To assign V/J genes and CDR3, sequences were annotated using PyIR, a Python wrapper for IgBLAST v1.9, with IMGT germline references. Reads were filtered out if the reads had weak V/J assignments (E-value above 1e-6), no CDR3, stop codons, out-of-frame junctions, or ambiguous translated residues. V3J clonotypes were defined as sequences sharing an identical inferred V gene, J gene, and CDR3 amino acid sequence. Percentage overlap between repertoires was computed as shared unique clonotypes divided by the size of the smaller repertoire. Richness of each repertoire was evaluated using RTK rarefaction, the Chao1 estimator, and Recon v2.1 estimates of unobserved clonotypes. OLGA was used to compute generation probabilities for all TCRbeta clonotypes that the gDNA method yielded from a few donors. This immuneACCESS table, as held by TCRdb, lists in-frame sequences with V and J called but not all clones. Of the missing ones, under half trace to an unresolved V gene in checked studies; the others have no known cause. That table gives V, J and clone size, and the DNA gave D and trimming. In all, the sample holds around 2.1 million clones, and approximately 94% of those were seen once. The ten most abundant clones make up more than 1.5% of the sample.

This clone came up a few times. Its antigen is still unknown. No base-level quality is on record; no much larger clone is a single base apart. CD8 naive samples consisted of CD45RO-negative cells that were positively selected for CCR7, yielding a CD45RA+CCR7+ population without TemRA cells. The donors were healthy, HIV-negative adults with no recently reported acute infections or vaccinations. Every donor was a Caucasian adult residing in Nashville, Tennessee, USA. Blood was obtained by leukapheresis, after which PBMCs were separated by Ficoll-Histopaque density gradient centrifugation and cryopreserved in liquid nitrogen vapor phase. Purity and quantity of every magnetically sorted T cell population were checked by analytical flow cytometry. Genomic DNA was isolated from every sorted fraction and measured by UV absorbance on a Nanodrop 2000c. CDR1 SEHNR and CDR2 FQNEAQ were looked up in the germline V gene (reference sequence). V drops 5 bases and J drops 2 bases, leaving 9 bases in between. The CDR3 starts with the cysteine, ends with the phenylalanine, and has 13 residues. CDR3 DNA is the only sequence kept; it has 39 bases, read in frame from the first base.

Sequencing used naive CD8+ T cells from PBMCs. The sample's cell subset or site label is to be understood as: CD45RA+CCR7+. The rearrangement combines TRBV7-9 with TRBJ1-1; the D gene identity is not certain. The receptor was derived from a man aged 18 to 35 in good health. Some clones in this sample may be carry-over from other donors' samples. The CDR3 amino acid sequence is: CASSRTPNTEAFF. The bases read TGTGCCAGCAGCCGCACACCAAACACTGAAGCTTTCTTT.